This T cell receptor beta chain was captured by sequencing in a study of cytomegalovirus exposure and HLA in healthy donors. V was cut by 4 bases and J by 4 bases, with 13 bases left in between. Germline-derived CDR1 and CDR2 are SGHAT and FQNNGV. The CDR3 length is 14 residues. Primers: 60 Vbeta forward and 13 Jbeta reverse. Profiled with immunoSEQ multiplex PCR; TCRdb holds only in-frame clones, not every one. Altogether 130,000 or so clones are present, 74% being singletons, with the ten largest covering 4.3%. The source material was PBMCs. The chain has TRBV11-2 and TRBJ1-1, with D maybe TRBD1 (6 bases). This receptor was identified in a man aged 18 to 35 in good health and CMV-seropositive. In nucleotides, the CDR3 is TGTGCCAGCAGCTCCGAAGGGGGGGTCACTGAAGCTTTCTTT. Translated: CASSSEGGVTEAFF.